These T cell receptor beta chains were read from a single sample in a study of vaccination effects on CD4 cells after COVID-19. Assay: immunoSEQ multiplex PCR; the TCRdb copy retains only in-frame clones and omits some. In the table there are 25,000 to 35,000 clones, more than 60% of which are singletons. These receptors are not linked to any known antigen. Here the sequenced sample was CD4+ T cells from PBMCs cultured with SARS-CoV-2 spike peptides, taken before COVID-19 vaccination. Every receptor here comes from a human donor who received a COVID-19 vaccine. Both conserved end residues are part of each CDR3. A D gene is named only where the DNA matches it firmly. The size field is filled for only some rows; it gives once, few, many or a size class.

D gene	V gene	J gene	clone size	CDR3 DNA	CDR3 protein
NA	TRBV6-1	TRBJ1-1	NA	TGTGCCAGCAGTGACCCTCAGGGAAAGGGTGCTGAAGCTTTCTTT	CASSDPQGKGAEAFF
TRBD2	TRBV7-2	TRBJ2-1	few	TGTGCCAGCAGCTTATGGGGACTAGCGGGGAATCGTGAGCAGTTCTTC	CASSLWGLAGNREQFF
TRBD2	TRBV3-1/TRBV3-2	TRBJ2-5	NA	TGTGCCAGCAGCCAAGGGGAGGGGGAGACCCAGTACTTC	CASSQGEGETQYF
NA	TRBV5-4	TRBJ2-1	NA	TGTGCCAGCAGCCCGTCCCCCCGGGACAAAACTTACAATGAGCAGTTCTTC	CASSPSPRDKTYNEQFF
NA	TRBV6-4	TRBJ1-4	NA	TGTGCCAGCATAATTGAAAAACTGTTTTTT	CASIIEKLFF
NA	TRBV7-9	TRBJ1-6	NA	TGTGCCAGCAGTCGCAGGGACGGGGATTCACCCCTCCACTTT	CASSRRDGDSPLHF
TRBD2	TRBV2	TRBJ2-1	NA	TGTGCCAGCAGCCCACTAGCGGGAGTTGATGAGCAGTTCTTC	CASSPLAGVDEQFF
TRBD1	TRBV28	TRBJ2-3	NA	TGTGCCAGCAGTAAACAGGGGACAGATACGCAGTATTTT	CASSKQGTDTQYF
TRBD2	TRBV28	TRBJ2-7	NA	TGTGCCAGCAGTTGGGAAGGAGCGGGACCATACGAGCAGTACTTC	CASSWEGAGPYEQYF
TRBD1	TRBV6-5	TRBJ2-7	once	TGTGCCAGTCGCTTCTCCGGAAAAGGGGGCCACGAGCAGTACTTC	CASRFSGKGGHEQYF
NA	TRBV20-1	TRBJ1-2	NA	TGCAAACTGGCTGGCGGTGGCTACACCTTC	CKLAGGGYTF
NA	TRBV13	TRBJ1-1	NA	TGTGCCAGCAGCTTAGTACGGGGGCGAACTGAAGCTTTCTTT	CASSLVRGRTEAFF
TRBD1	TRBV2	TRBJ2-2	NA	TGTGCCAGCATGAAGCTCCCGGGACAGGGGGAAAACACCGGGGAGCTGTTTTTT	CASMKLPGQGENTGELFF
NA	TRBV9	TRBJ2-7	NA	TGTGCCAGCAGCGAGGGGGTTGTGGCAGGAGAGCAGTACTTC	CASSEGVVAGEQYF
NA	TRBV3-1/TRBV3-2	TRBJ2-4	NA	TGTGCCAGCAGCCATACGGACGTAGACATTCAGTACTTC	CASSHTDVDIQYF
NA	TRBV12-3/TRBV12-4	TRBJ1-1	NA	TGTGCCAGCAGTTTTTACAGGGACACTGAAGCTTTCTTT	CASSFYRDTEAFF
NA	TRBV7-2	TRBJ1-5	NA	TGTGCCAGCAGCTTAGCGGGAGGGGGGCATCAGCCCCAGCATTTT	CASSLAGGGHQPQHF
TRBD1	TRBV3-1/TRBV3-2	TRBJ2-1	NA	TGTGCCAGCAGCCGGTTCCGGACAGGGCCCTACAATGAGCAGTTCTTC	CASSRFRTGPYNEQFF
NA	TRBV12-3/TRBV12-4	TRBJ1-6	few	TGTGCCAGCAGCGTAACCTATAATTCACCCCTCCACTTT	CASSVTYNSPLHF
NA	TRBV27	TRBJ2-7	NA	TGTGCCAGCAGTTTAAAGGTCTCCTACGAGCAGTACTTC	CASSLKVSYEQYF
NA	TRBV18	TRBJ1-2	NA	TGTGCCAGCTCACCGCAGGGCTACTATGGCTACACCTTC	CASSPQGYYGYTF
NA	TRBV5-1	TRBJ2-3	NA	TGCGCCAGCAGCTTGGTAGCGATTTCTAGCACAGATACGCAGTATTTT	CASSLVAISSTDTQYF
TRBD1	TRBV2	TRBJ2-7	NA	TGTGCCAGCAGGCTGACAGGGGACCCCTACGAGCAGTACTTC	CASRLTGDPYEQYF
TRBD2	TRBV30	TRBJ2-5	NA	TGTGCCTGGAGTGCAGGACTAGCGGGAGAGACCCAGTACTTC	CAWSAGLAGETQYF
NA	TRBV12-3/TRBV12-4	TRBJ1-2	NA	TGTGCCAGCAGTCCGATGAACGGACAAGGCTACACCTTC	CASSPMNGQGYTF
NA	TRBV28	TRBJ1-2	NA	TGTGCCAGCAATCAGGGGATACAATACTACACCTTC	CASNQGIQYYTF
NA	TRBV5-6	TRBJ2-6	NA	TGTGCCAGCAGCTTCTTGCGCGGGGCCAACGTCCTGACTTTC	CASSFLRGANVLTF
NA	TRBV7-8	TRBJ2-7	NA	TGTGCCAGCAACCGGGACATTGGGTACGAGCAGTACTTC	CASNRDIGYEQYF